This record covers a single T cell receptor beta chain. Its antigen remains unidentified. This sample includes further DNA sequences coding for the same CDR3. These data are taken from a study of OX40 agonist ivuxolimab in advanced cancers. Study in general: Every 2 weeks, ivuxolimab was infused into the patients intravenously at between 0.01 and 10 mg/kg. Patients with hepatocellular carcinoma, melanoma, renal cell or head and neck cancer made up the dose-escalation patients.

Study observations and caveats: Some of the nonresponding patients also showed low levels of normalized T-cell clonal expansion.

This table comes from immunoSEQ multiplex PCR, and its TCRdb copy is limited to in-frame clones, with some not included. The top ten hold about 4.5% of the sample, which has more than 55,000 clones, around 83% seen once. The length of the CDR3 is 12 residues. Germline V gene data show CDR1 as ENHRY and CDR2 as SYGVKD. Trimming stripped 3 bases from V and 1 base from J, with 3 bases between. The J gene is TRBJ1-1, the V gene TRBV10-3, with D unresolved. The sequencing here drew on CD4+ or CD8+ T cells sorted from blood, taken in a trial of the OX40 agonist ivuxolimab. The sequence derives from an adult with an advanced solid tumor such as melanoma, head and neck, liver or kidney cancer. CDR3 bases: TGTGCCATCAGTGACCAGAACACTGAAGCTTTCTTT. As protein: CAISDQNTEAFF.